The 12 T cell receptor beta chains presented below share a single source sample, sequenced in a study of shared clonotypes between healthy human individuals. Profiling relied on immunoSEQ multiplex PCR, and the TCRdb table lists in-frame clones only, not all of them. This sample carries 2,500,000 or so clones, 93% of them seen once, and the ten largest clones take 0.36%. Sequenced input: naive CD4+ T cells from PBMCs. Subset denoted: CD45RA+ positively selected. Source of these receptors: a man aged 18 to 35 in good health. Some clones in this sample may be carry-over from other donors' samples.

The gene calls are TRBV5-1 and TRBJ2-7, with 8 bases lining up with TRBD2. V lost 0 bases to trimming and J lost 7 bases; unmatched junction nucleotides: 9. CDR3 length: 15 amino acids. CDR1 is SGHRS and CDR2 is YFSETQ in the germline V gene. The CDR3 nucleotides are TGCGCCAGCAGCTTGGCCCCCAGTCGGGAGGGTGAGCAGTACTTC. Protein sequence: CASSLAPSREGEQYF. Supplemented by reference TRBV5-1 and TRBJ2-7, the full variable domain reads KAGVTQTPRYLIKTRGQQVTLSCSPISGHRSVSWYQQTPGQGLQFLFEYFSETQRNKGNFPGRFSGRQFSNSRSEMNVSTLELGDSALYLCASSLAPSREGEQYFGPGTRLTVT.

Details on this clone: Other DNA sequences in this sample translate to the same CDR3. V is TRBV5-1 and J is TRBJ2-1, with 10 bases that match TRBD2. CDR3 length: 15 amino acids. Germline V gene sequence: CDR1 SGHRS, CDR2 YFSETQ. V shed 2 bases, J shed 3 bases, and the junction held 2 bases outside the gene matches. CDR3 loop: CASSFRTSGYNEQFF. DNA for the CDR3: TGCGCCAGCAGCTTCCGGACTAGCGGCTACAATGAGCAGTTCTTC.

The V and J genes are TRBV18 and TRBJ2-3; no clear D gene. The ends were cut back, 0 bases at V and 5 bases at J, with 15 bases in the middle. In germline, CDR1 is KGHSH, CDR2 LQKENI. The CDR3 is 16 residues long. CDR3 nucleotide sequence: TGTGCCAGCTCACCACCCGGTGGGATAGCTATAGATACGCAGTATTTT. Translation: CASSPPGGIAIDTQYF.

The chain uses TRBV2 and TRBJ2-1, with 16 positions matching TRBD2. CDR3 length: 16 amino acids. Germline values: CDR1 SNHLY, CDR2 FYNNEI. V shed 5 bases and J 9 bases; nucleotides not matched to a gene: 7. CDR3 protein: CASSKTGLAGGGEQFF. As DNA, the CDR3 is TGTGCCAGCAGTAAAACGGGACTAGCGGGAGGGGGTGAGCAGTTCTTC.

The CDR3 DNA sequence: TGTGCCAGCAGCTCCCTGGGGATAGGGGCCAACGTCCTGACTTTC. Translated: CASSSLGIGANVLTF. This chain uses TRBV5-5 with TRBJ2-6; D uncertain. CDR3 length: 15 residues. Germline V gene sequence: CDR1 SGHKS, CDR2 YYEKEE (reference sequence). V shed 3 bases and J shed 4 bases, with 11 bases lying between them.

The genes are TRBV19 and TRBJ2-7, with a possible D match to TRBD1 (5 bases). Germline-derived CDR1 and CDR2 are LNHDA and SQIVND (reference sequence). Trimming took off 3 bases at V and 0 bases at J, with 12 bases between the two ends. The CDR3 sequence is 15 residues long. In DNA form, the CDR3 reads TGTGCCAGTAGTATTGGGGCGGCTAGCTCCTACGAGCAGTACTTC. As protein: CASSIGAASSYEQYF.

V gene TRBV18 combines with J gene TRBJ1-2; TRBD1 agrees at 9 bases. The germline V gene has CDR1 KGHSH and CDR2 LQKENI. Trimming removed 3 bases from V and 5 bases from J; junction bases left unmatched: 4. The CDR3 sequence is 14 residues long. The CDR3 coding sequence is TGTGCCAGCTCACCCGGGACAGGGACTTATGGCTACACCTTC. Translation: CASSPGTGTYGYTF.

The chain is built from TRBV20-1 and TRBJ2-7, with D hard to call. V was cut by 6 bases and J by 3 bases, with 9 bases left in between. The CDR3 consists of 11 residues. Germline V gene lookup returns CDR1 DFQATT and CDR2 SNEGSKA (reference sequence). The CDR3 loop is CSAASLYEQYF. The CDR3 nucleotides read TGCAGTGCCGCAAGCCTCTACGAGCAGTACTTC.

V usage is TRBV4-1 and J usage is TRBJ1-1; 8 bases line up with TRBD1. CDR1 is MGHRA, CDR2 YSYEKL, per germline. The CDR3 has 14 amino acids. J was trimmed by 3 bases and V by 3 bases; bases with no gene match: 3. The CDR3 sequence: CASSHADRDTEAFF. The CDR3 coding sequence is TGCGCCAGCAGCCATGCGGACAGGGACACTGAAGCTTTCTTT.

This sequence joins TRBV4-3 and TRBJ2-5; possibly TRBD2 for D (6 bases). The CDR3 runs 15 residues. Per germline, CDR1 LGHNA and CDR2 YSLEER. V was cut by 1 base and J by 4 bases, with 13 bases left in between. In DNA, the CDR3 is TGCGCCAGCAGCCAAGTTACGGGAGCGAGAGAGACCCAGTACTTC. It encodes CASSQVTGARETQYF.

The chain combines TRBV5-4 with TRBJ1-1; perhaps TRBD1 as D (5 bases). Germline CDR1 reads SGHNT; CDR2 reads YYREEE (reference sequence). The V gene lost 3 bases and the J gene lost 1 base, with 10 bases spanning the gap. The CDR3 consists of 14 residues. The CDR3 here is CASSSYQGNTEAFF. The CDR3 DNA reads as TGTGCCAGCAGCTCCTACCAGGGGAACACTGAAGCTTTCTTT.

V gene TRBV6-5 combines with J gene TRBJ2-7; D may be TRBD2 (6 bases). The CDR3 contains 16 residues. Trimming shortened V by 2 bases and J by 3 bases, and 17 bases separated the two germline ends. CDR1 and CDR2 (germline): MNHEY, SVGAGI. CDR3 loop: CASSYLLGGPGYEQYF. CDR3 DNA sequence: TGTGCCAGCAGTTACCTCCTCGGAGGGCCTGGCTACGAGCAGTACTTC.